This T cell receptor beta chain was obtained from a study of cytomegalovirus exposure and HLA in healthy donors. Concerning this clone itself: What it binds is not known.

PCR primers comprised 60 Vbeta and 13 Jbeta primers. Sequencing was performed with immunoSEQ multiplex PCR; in TCRdb, only in-frame clones are kept and a portion is missing. This sample yields around 100,000 clones, of which around 62% are seen a single time; 3.8% belongs to the top ten. Germline V lookup: CDR1 LNHDA, CDR2 SQIVND (reference sequence). V lost 9 bases to trimming and J lost 0 bases; unmatched junction nucleotides: 16. The CDR3 is 19 amino acids. Study-wide results and caveats: Several of the most significant clusters appeared, in a later analysis, to be linked to common viral pathogens.

Sample: PBMCs. This TCR derives from a man aged 25-45 years in good health and CMV-seropositive. The gene calls are TRBV19 and TRBJ2-1; 11 bases align to TRBD2. This chain's CDR3 is CASSRISGGVLSSYNEQFF. The CDR3 nucleotides read TGTGCCAGCTCAAGGATTAGCGGGGGGGTACTTAGCTCCTACAATGAGCAGTTCTTC. Based on the CDR3 plus reference TRBV19 and TRBJ2-1, the full variable domain is DGGITQSPKYLFRKEGQNVTLSCEQNLNHDAMYWYRQDPGQGLRLIYYSQIVNDFQKGDIAEGYSVSREKKESFPLTVTSAQKNPTAFYLCASSRISGGVLSSYNEQFFGPGTRLTVL.